The 20 T cell receptor beta chains in this list originate from one sample, sequenced in a study of cytomegalovirus exposure and HLA in healthy donors. PCR involved 60 Vbeta and 13 Jbeta primers. Profiling relied on immunoSEQ multiplex PCR, and the TCRdb table lists in-frame clones only, not all of them. The data contain roughly 73,000 clones, roughly 83% of them singletons. Sequencing used PBMCs. Every receptor here comes from a woman between 50 and 59 years old in good health and CMV-seronegative.

This chain connects TRBV25-1 to TRBJ2-2; D may be TRBD2 (5 bases). Trimming took off 6 bases at V and 1 base at J, with 9 bases between the two ends. The CDR3 consists of 14 residues. Per germline, CDR1 MGHDK and CDR2 SYGVNS. The CDR3, as DNA: TGTGCCAGCAGAGGACTGGGGAACACCGGGGAGCTGTTTTTT. Amino acids: CASRGLGNTGELFF. The whole variable domain, filled in from reference TRBV25-1 and TRBJ2-2, reads EADIYQTPRYLVIGTGKKITLECSQTMGHDKMYWYQQDPGMELHLIHYSYGVNSTEKGDLSSESTVSRIRTEHFPLTLESARPSHTSQYLCASRGLGNTGELFFGEGSRLTVL.

The chain's CDR3 is CASSYGGRTYEQYF. The CDR3, as DNA: TGTGCCAGCAGTTACGGCGGGAGGACCTACGAGCAGTACTTC. The rearrangement uses TRBV6-5 and TRBJ2-7; 8 bases match TRBD2. Germline values: CDR1 MNHEY, CDR2 SVGAGI. V gave up 2 bases and J gave up 2 bases; unmatched junction bases: 2. The CDR3 has 14 residues.

The rearrangement joins TRBV5-1 to TRBJ1-1; D unclear. V lost 0 bases, J lost 1 base, and 4 bases lay in between. Germline assignment: CDR1 SGHRS and CDR2 YFSETQ. This CDR3 contains 13 residues. For the CDR3, the DNA is TGCGCCAGCAGCTTGGCCCGGAACACTGAAGCTTTCTTT. It is translated as CASSLARNTEAFF.

This CDR3 reads CALTEAFF. CDR3 DNA sequence: TGTGCTCTTACTGAAGCTTTCTTT. The V and J genes are TRBV7-7 and TRBJ1-1; D gene uncertain. This CDR3 spans 8 amino acids. Germline CDR1 SSHAT, CDR2 FNYEAQ (reference sequence).

This chain joins TRBV7-9 and TRBJ1-3, with D tentatively TRBD1 (5 bases). The germline V gene encodes CDR1 SEHNR and CDR2 FQNEAQ (reference sequence). The CDR3 is made up of 17 amino acids. Trimming removed 5 bases at V and 2 bases at J, with 19 bases between. As DNA, the CDR3 is TGTGCCAGCAGCCCTCGGGGAGGGGAAGCAACTGGAAACACCATATATTTT. As protein: CASSPRGGEATGNTIYF.

This clone has more than one count but fewer than ten. The rearrangement links TRBV5-1 to TRBJ1-5; D is ambiguous. In germline, CDR1 is SGHRS, CDR2 YFSETQ. The CDR3 extends over 15 amino acids. V lost 4 bases and J lost 2, with 13 bases in between. This chain's CDR3 is CASSPTGEGNQPQHF. The CDR3, as DNA: TGCGCCAGCAGCCCTACTGGGGAGGGCAATCAGCCCCAGCATTTT.

This clone has just a few counts. The rearrangement links TRBV27 to TRBJ1-5, with a possible D match to TRBD1 (5 bases). The CDR3 totals 14 residues. The V end was cut by 3 bases, the J end by 4 bases, with 10 bases between. Germline V gene sequence: CDR1 MNHEY, CDR2 SMNVEV (reference sequence). The CDR3 protein is CASSFLGGNQPQHF. The CDR3 bases are TGTGCCAGCAGTTTTTTGGGGGGGAATCAGCCCCAGCATTTT.

The genes are TRBV7-8 and TRBJ2-6, with 8 bases lining up with TRBD2. The junction had 6 bases not matched to a gene; V was cut back by 3 bases and J by 2 bases. Germline-derived CDR1 and CDR2 are SGHVS and FQNEAQ. The CDR3 is 17 amino acids. This CDR3 is CASSLDGRGAGANVLTF. The DNA for the CDR3 is TGTGCCAGCAGCTTGGACGGGAGGGGTGCTGGGGCCAACGTCCTGACTTTC.

This clone was detected a few times. The J gene is TRBJ2-2, the V gene TRBV7-9; TRBD2 matches 9 bases. In germline, CDR1 is SEHNR, CDR2 FQNEAQ (reference sequence). This CDR3 comprises 15 residues. The V segment lost 2 bases and the J segment 4 bases; nucleotides outside the gene matches: 2. In DNA form, the CDR3 reads TGTGCCAGCAGCTTATTAGCGGGGGTCACCGGGGAGCTGTTTTTT. Translation gives CASSLLAGVTGELFF.

This chain uses TRBV25-1 with TRBJ2-3, with TRBD2 matching over 10 bases. The CDR3 length is 17 residues. The trim removed 2 bases at V and 0 bases at J, leaving 5 bases unmatched. Per germline, CDR1 MGHDK and CDR2 SYGVNS. In DNA, the CDR3 is TGTGCCAGCAGTGAACTAGCGGGGGCCCACAGCACAGATACGCAGTATTTT. It specifies CASSELAGAHSTDTQYF.

The chain recombines TRBV18 with TRBJ1-1; the D gene is possibly TRBD1 (5 bases). This CDR3 region has 14 residues. Trimming took off 1 base at V and 3 bases at J, with 9 bases between the two ends. Germline V gene data show CDR1 as KGHSH and CDR2 as LQKENI. CDR3 in amino acids: CASSPRQGDTEAFF. In DNA, the CDR3 is TGTGCCAGCTCACCACGTCAGGGTGACACTGAAGCTTTCTTT.

This clone is a singleton in its sample. V is TRBV7-2 and J is TRBJ1-5, with D possibly being TRBD1 (5 bases). Germline assignment: CDR1 SGHTA and CDR2 FQGNSA. Trimming stripped 3 bases from V and 0 bases from J, with 15 bases between. This CDR3 region has 17 residues. The CDR3 loop reads CASSFGTRRNSNQPQHF. The CDR3 nucleotides are TGTGCCAGCAGCTTTGGGACTCGGCGGAATAGCAATCAGCCCCAGCATTTT.

The rearrangement uses TRBV7-2 and TRBJ1-1; no firm D call. CDR3 length: 14 amino acids. V was shortened by 5 bases and J by 3 bases, with 13 bases between the two germline ends. Germline CDR1 SGHTA, CDR2 FQGNSA. CDR3: CASSLQRGHTEAFF. The CDR3 bases are TGTGCCAGCAGCCTACAACGGGGTCACACTGAAGCTTTCTTT.

V and J are TRBV7-9 and TRBJ2-3, with 12 nucleotides matching TRBD2. Germline V gene sequence: CDR1 SEHNR, CDR2 FQNEAQ (reference sequence). Unmatched junction bases numbered 8, after V lost 4 bases and J lost 6 bases. The CDR3 covers 16 residues. This CDR3 reads CASSSSPSGGDDTQYF. CDR3 nucleotide sequence: TGTGCCAGCAGCTCATCCCCTAGCGGGGGGGACGATACGCAGTATTTT.

This clone was found a few times. CDR3 bases: TGTGCCAGCAGCCAAGATCGAAGCGGGAGGACCGGGGAGCTGTTTTTT. Encoded protein: CASSQDRSGRTGELFF. This sequence joins TRBV4-2 and TRBJ2-2; the match to TRBD2 covers 9 bases. Germline CDR1 reads LGHNA; CDR2 reads YNFKEQ. V was clipped by 0 bases and J by 5 bases; unmatched bases: 4. CDR3 length equals 16 residues.

The chain uses TRBV5-1 and TRBJ2-1, with 9 bases fitting TRBD2. The J segment lost 5 bases and the V segment lost 0 bases, leaving 6 bases of the junction unmatched. CDR3 length: 16 residues. Germline-derived CDR1 and CDR2 are SGHRS and YFSETQ. The CDR3 region is CASSLDQRGANNEQFF. Written as DNA, the CDR3 is TGCGCCAGCAGCTTGGATCAGCGGGGGGCTAACAATGAGCAGTTCTTC. Full variable domain (missing parts from reference TRBV5-1 and TRBJ2-1): KAGVTQTPRYLIKTRGQQVTLSCSPISGHRSVSWYQQTPGQGLQFLFEYFSETQRNKGNFPGRFSGRQFSNSRSEMNVSTLELGDSALYLCASSLDQRGANNEQFFGPGTRLTVL.

The J gene is TRBJ1-1, the V gene TRBV7-2; D not certain. The germline V and J ends were trimmed by 1 base and 10 bases, with 22 bases remaining between them. CDR3 length: 16 amino acids. Germline V gene sequence: CDR1 SGHTA, CDR2 FQGNSA. DNA for the CDR3: TGTGCCAGCAGCTTAGTTCGGTCGGTTGGGAGCGGCGCAGCTTTCTTT. This gives the protein CASSLVRSVGSGAAFF.

J is TRBJ1-2 and V is TRBV19; D ambiguous. Germline V gives CDR1 LNHDA, CDR2 SQIVND (reference sequence). The CDR3 covers 14 residues. The ends were cut back, 7 bases at V and 3 bases at J, with 15 bases in the middle. CDR3 sequence: CASKRASLDYGYTF. The CDR3 DNA follows: TGTGCCAGTAAGAGGGCCAGCTTGGACTATGGCTACACCTTC.

This clone has a single count. CDR3 protein: CASSVAVGERETQYF. For the CDR3, the DNA is TGTGCCAGCAGCGTAGCTGTCGGGGAGAGAGAGACCCAGTACTTC. V gene TRBV9 combines with J gene TRBJ2-5, with TRBD2 as a possible D gene (5 bases). The CDR3 runs 15 residues. V gave up 0 bases and J gave up 4 bases, with 13 bases separating them. The V gene's germline CDR1 is SGDLS and CDR2 YYNGEE.

This clone showed up just once. This sequence joins TRBV21-1 and TRBJ2-7; whether TRBD1, the table's D call, matches the DNA was not checked. TRBV21-1 is deemed a pseudogene. The CDR3 loop spans 14 amino acids. The DNA of the CDR3 is TGTGCCAGCAGCAGGGCAAGAAGGCGCTACGAGCAGTACGTC. Amino acids: CASSRARRRYEQYV.